A single sample gave rise to the 18 T cell receptor beta chains below, sequenced in a study of identical twins. TCRdb used MiXCR to reprocess the 5' RACE reads, holding one entry per CDR3 protein. The data show under 1 million distinct CDR3 sequences, about 12% seen once. The same sample was also studied in work on yellow fever vaccine responses in identical twins.

The sequenced sample consisted of PBMCs. The origin of the receptors is a woman younger than 35 in good health.

This chain connects TRBV10-3 to TRBJ2-1, with a weak D call TRBD2 (5 bases). This CDR3 is 18 amino acids long. Deletions cut 2 bases from V and 0 bases from J, with 17 bases between. Germline V gene sequence: CDR1 ENHRY, CDR2 SYGVKD. Here the CDR3 reads CAISEPLGELGSYNEQFF. CDR3 coding DNA: TGTGCCATCAGTGAGCCCCTCGGGGAGCTGGGCTCCTACAATGAGCAGTTCTTC.

This clonotype was observed a few times. The genes are TRBV5-5 and TRBJ2-1, with D tentatively TRBD1 or TRBD2 (5 bases each). CDR1 is SGHKS, CDR2 YYEKEE, per germline (reference sequence). Trimming stripped 0 bases from V and 5 bases from J, with 21 bases between. This CDR3 spans 18 amino acids. CDR3 sequence (DNA): TGTGCCAGCAGCTTGGATCAACCAGGGAGAAGGGCTAACAATGAGCAGTTCTTC. Its translation: CASSLDQPGRRANNEQFF.

This chain links TRBV5-1 with TRBJ2-7; 8 bases are a match to TRBD1. The CDR3 loop spans 17 amino acids. Germline lookup yields CDR1 SGHRS and CDR2 YFSETQ. Germline trimming cut 1 base from V and 0 bases from J; bases unmatched to any gene: 9. In DNA, the CDR3 is TGCGCCAGCAGCTTGACGGCTTGGGACAGGAGCTCCTACGAGCAGTACTTC. It yields the protein CASSLTAWDRSSYEQYF.

J is TRBJ2-4 and V is TRBV10-3, with D unresolved. The germline CDR1 and CDR2 sequences are ENHRY and SYGVKD. CDR3 length: 13 residues. The germline V and J ends were trimmed by 10 bases and 6 bases, with 16 bases remaining between them. Here the CDR3 DNA reads TGTGCCACCCTATCGGACCCGGGAAACATTCAGTACTTC. Translating it yields CATLSDPGNIQYF.

V and J are TRBV9 and TRBJ2-7; D not certain. Germline lookup yields CDR1 SGDLS and CDR2 YYNGEE. Trimming pared 5 bases from V and 3 bases from J, leaving 12 bases between. This CDR3 spans 13 amino acids. CDR3 coding DNA: TGTGCCAGCAGTTACGGCTTGGGCTACGAGCAGTACTTC. Its protein is CASSYGLGYEQYF.

V is TRBV7-9 and J is TRBJ2-3, with 8 bases matching TRBD1. Germline-derived CDR1 and CDR2 are SEHNR and FQNEAQ (reference sequence). V lost 5 bases to trimming and J lost 2 bases; unmatched junction nucleotides: 6. The CDR3 is made up of 15 amino acids. In DNA, the CDR3 is TGTGCCAGCAGCGGCGGACAGGGCGACACAGATACGCAGTATTTT. This encodes CASSGGQGDTDTQYF. Full variable domain (outside the CDR3, taken from reference TRBV7-9 and TRBJ2-3): DTGVSQNPRHKITKRGQNVTFRCDPISEHNRLYWYRQTLGQGPEFLTYFQNEAQLEKSRLLSDRFSAERPKGSFSTLEIQRTEQGDSAMYLCASSGGQGDTDTQYFGPGTRLTVL.

The J gene is TRBJ1-1, the V gene TRBV20-1; 7 bases match TRBD1. The ends lost 6 bases at V and 1 base at J; junction bases unmatched: 8. In germline, CDR1 is DFQATT, CDR2 SNEGSKA (reference sequence). This CDR3 has 14 residues. The DNA for the CDR3 is TGCAGTGCCCCTAGGGACAGAGAGAACACTGAAGCTTTCTTT. This translates into CSAPRDRENTEAFF.

The CDR3: CATSDFGVDQPQHF. For the CDR3, the DNA is TGTGCCACCAGTGATTTTGGGGTGGACCAGCCCCAGCATTTT. The gene calls are TRBV24-1 and TRBJ1-5, with unresolved D. The CDR3 consists of 14 residues. Trimming took 1 base from V and 7 from J, leaving 10 bases between them. Germline assignment: CDR1 KGHDR and CDR2 SFDVKD.

This chain joins TRBV7-9 and TRBJ2-1; 10 bases align to TRBD2. Germline CDR1 SEHNR, CDR2 FQNEAQ (reference sequence). The CDR3 runs 17 residues. V trimming: 3 bases; J trimming: 7 bases; junction bases outside the gene matches: 12. CDR3 DNA: TGTGCCAGCAGCTTTATGGCTAGCGGGAGTTCGGATAATGAGCAGTTCTTC. Amino acid sequence: CASSFMASGSSDNEQFF.

This clonotype was observed a handful of times. This sequence joins TRBV6-1 and TRBJ2-1; 8 bases agree with TRBD2. Germline lookup yields CDR1 MNHNS and CDR2 SASEGT. The CDR3 has 14 residues. V lost 7 bases to trimming and J lost 2 bases; unmatched junction nucleotides: 4. CDR3 amino acids: CASNGGGTYNEQFF. The CDR3 nucleotides read TGTGCCAGCAACGGGGGGGGTACCTACAATGAGCAGTTCTTC.

The chain uses TRBV29-1 and TRBJ2-2; TRBD2 matches 7 bases. V was pared by 4 bases and J by 10 bases, with 9 bases of the junction left unmatched. The CDR3 totals 13 residues. Germline CDR1 reads SQVTM; CDR2 reads ANQGSEA. This CDR3 is CSVGISGLSELFF. As DNA, the CDR3 is TGCAGCGTTGGTATTAGCGGGTTGTCGGAGCTGTTTTTT.

This clonotype was counted between two and nine times. The gene calls are TRBV7-9 and TRBJ2-1; 12 nucleotides match TRBD2. Germline V gene lookup returns CDR1 SEHNR and CDR2 FQNEAQ (reference sequence). The CDR3 extends over 16 amino acids. Trimming took 5 bases from V and 7 from J; bases not matched to a gene: 9. CDR3 coding DNA: TGTGCCAGCAGCACTACAAGGACTAGCGGGAAAAATGAGCAGTTCTTC. This encodes CASSTTRTSGKNEQFF.

The J gene is TRBJ2-7, the V gene TRBV15; D is unresolved. The CDR3 sequence is 15 residues long. Germline CDR1 and CDR2: LNHNV and YYDKDF (reference sequence). The V end was cut by 0 bases, the J end by 2 bases, with 11 bases between. For the CDR3, the DNA is TGTGCCACCAGCAGAGATCGCCCCTCGGCCTACGAGCAGTACTTC. Translation gives CATSRDRPSAYEQYF. The complete variable domain, with remaining parts taken from reference TRBV15 and TRBJ2-7, reads DAMVIQNPRYQVTQFGKPVTLSCSQTLNHNVMYWYQQKSSQAPKLLFHYYDKDFNNEADTPDNFQSRRPNTSFCFLDIRSPGLGDTAMYLCATSRDRPSAYEQYFGPGTRLTVT.

This clonotype was observed many times. The chain links TRBV6-5 to TRBJ1-2; D gene ambiguous. Germline V gives CDR1 MNHEY, CDR2 SVGAGI. This CDR3 comprises 11 residues. Deletions cut 6 bases from V and 1 base from J, with 3 bases between. The CDR3 reads CASRGNYGYTF. The DNA for the CDR3 is TGTGCCAGCAGGGGTAACTATGGCTACACCTTC.

The rearrangement links TRBV15 to TRBJ2-7; TRBD2 might be the D (6 bases). The CDR3 spans 16 residues. Germline V gene lookup returns CDR1 LNHNV and CDR2 YYDKDF (reference sequence). V lost 0 bases and J lost 0, with 12 bases in between. CDR3 bases: TGTGCCACCAGCAGAGAGCGGGGCCTAAGCTCCTACGAGCAGTACTTC. As protein: CATSRERGLSSYEQYF.

This chain links TRBV12-3 or TRBV12-4 with TRBJ2-2; TRBD2 matches 9 bases. The ends lost 3 bases at V and 7 bases at J; junction bases unmatched: 12. The CDR3 is made up of 17 amino acids. CDR3 bases: TGTGCCAGCAGTTTCCAGCGGGGGGCCCCCTTGGGCGGGGAGCTGTTTTTT. This gives the protein CASSFQRGAPLGGELFF.

This clonotype was counted between two and nine times. The chain links TRBV9 to TRBJ2-5, with 8 bases lining up with TRBD2. Germline values: CDR1 SGDLS, CDR2 YYNGEE. V dropped 3 bases and J dropped 1; count of bases not matched to a gene: 5. This CDR3 comprises 15 residues. The CDR3 sequence: CASSGSGSLQETQYF. CDR3 in DNA: TGTGCCAGCAGCGGGAGCGGGAGCCTCCAAGAGACCCAGTACTTC.

The rearrangement uses TRBV4-1 and TRBJ1-1; 7 bases align to TRBD1. Germline V gives CDR1 MGHRA, CDR2 YSYEKL. This CDR3 is built from 16 residues. The ends lost 0 bases at V and 6 bases at J; junction bases unmatched: 10. CDR3 in amino acids: CASSQEGYRGGAEAFF. The CDR3 DNA reads as TGCGCCAGCAGCCAAGAAGGTTACAGGGGAGGAGCTGAAGCTTTCTTT.